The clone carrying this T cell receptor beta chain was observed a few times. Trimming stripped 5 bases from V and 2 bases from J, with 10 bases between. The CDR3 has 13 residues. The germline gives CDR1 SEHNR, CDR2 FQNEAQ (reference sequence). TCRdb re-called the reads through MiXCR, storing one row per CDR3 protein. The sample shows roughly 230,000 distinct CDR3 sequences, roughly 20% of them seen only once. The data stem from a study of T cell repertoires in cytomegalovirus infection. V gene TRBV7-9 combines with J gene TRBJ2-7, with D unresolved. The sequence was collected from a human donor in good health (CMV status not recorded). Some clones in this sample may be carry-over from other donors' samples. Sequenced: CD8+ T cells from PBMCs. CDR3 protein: CASSASFTYEQYF. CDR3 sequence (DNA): TGTGCCAGCAGCGCCAGTTTTACCTACGAGCAGTACTTC.